This TCR beta chain was observed in a study of blood T cell repertoires in COVID-19. Study context: Specimens from acute and convalescent COVID-19 originated in the United States, Italy and Spain. Nucleic acid was either cDNA or gDNA, and it came from T cells, B-cell-depleted T cells, or PBMCs.

Germline CDR1 is LNHDA and CDR2 is SQIVND (reference sequence). V lost 2 bases, J lost 2 bases, and 6 bases lay in between. This CDR3 is built from 13 residues. Under the authors' procedure: Using reference gene primer amplification, nucleated cell counts were estimated. Assay used: immunoSEQ multiplex PCR; TCRdb lists only in-frame clones, some missing. That table supplies the V and J calls and clone size; D and trimming were determined from the DNA. The table has 100,000 to 140,000 clones, 90% to 95% seen once. The source of this sequence is a young woman with acute or convalescent COVID-19. The gene calls are TRBV19 and TRBJ1-1; D is unclear. The sequenced sample was peripheral blood. CDR3 sequence: CASSISGNTEAFF. Here the CDR3 DNA reads TGTGCCAGTAGTATATCAGGTAACACTGAAGCTTTCTTT.